The 11 T cell receptor beta chains listed next were all sequenced from one sample in a study of CD8 T cells in ankylosing spondylitis. Whole-study results and caveats: Among TCR beta sequences, a motif of eight or nine highly homologous variants appeared characteristic of ankylosing spondylitis blood.

TCRdb re-called the 5' RACE reads through MiXCR, storing one row per CDR3 protein. Altogether about 220,000 distinct CDR3 sequences are present, more than 5.5% being singletons, with the ten largest covering 13% to 15%. For these receptors, no antigen is known. Sequenced: blood, either unsorted or a sorted T cell fraction (not recorded which). These receptors all come from a male donor with ankylosing spondylitis.

This clonotype showed up just a few times. The chain links TRBV7-3 to TRBJ2-1, with 10 bases fitting TRBD1. Trimming cost V 5 bases and J 5 bases; bases outside gene matches: 9. This CDR3 comprises 16 residues. Per germline, CDR1 SGHTA and CDR2 FQGTGA. CDR3 DNA: TGTGCCAGCAGCCCCCGGACAGGGGGAATGGACAATGAGCAGTTCTTC. Its protein product is CASSPRTGGMDNEQFF.

This clonotype was counted at least ten times. The V gene is TRBV4-3, the J gene TRBJ2-1; TRBD2 is a possible D gene (5 bases). CDR3 length: 15 amino acids. CDR1 is LGHNA, CDR2 YSLEER, per germline. Trimming shortened V by 0 bases and J by 0 bases, and 6 bases separated the two germline ends. The CDR3 sequence is CASSQDRGSYNEQFF. The CDR3 nucleotides read TGCGCCAGCAGCCAAGATCGGGGCTCCTACAATGAGCAGTTCTTC.

This clonotype was seen many times. The genes are TRBV5-6 and TRBJ2-1; D unclear. The CDR3 has 11 residues. V lost 2 bases to trimming and J lost 10 bases, with 7 bases between them. Germline CDR1 and CDR2: SGHDT and YYEEEE. CDR3 nucleotide sequence: TGTGCCAGCAGCTTCTCCAGAGAGCAGTTCTTC. It yields the protein CASSFSREQFF. The full variable domain, in which reference TRBV5-6 and TRBJ2-1 provide the parts outside the CDR3, is DAGVTQSPTHLIKTRGQQVTLRCSPKSGHDTVSWYQQALGQGPQFIFQYYEEEERQRGNFPDRFSGHQFPNYSSELNVNALLLGDSALYLCASSFSREQFFGPGTRLTVL.

Many counts were recorded for this clonotype. The V gene is TRBV24-1, the J gene TRBJ2-1; 8 bases are a match to TRBD2. The length of the CDR3 is 15 residues. Germline loops: CDR1 KGHDR, CDR2 SFDVKD. V trimming: 5 bases; J trimming: 4 bases; junction bases outside the gene matches: 6. CDR3 bases: TGTGCCACCAGTGTCGCGGGAGGATGGTACAATGAGCAGTTCTTC. Translated: CATSVAGGWYNEQFF.

This clonotype turned up a few times. This chain uses TRBV11-2 with TRBJ2-1; a weak D match, TRBD1 (6 bases). Trimming took 5 bases from V and 5 from J, leaving 13 bases between them. This CDR3 comprises 14 residues. Germline-derived CDR1 and CDR2 are SGHAT and FQNNGV. The CDR3 DNA is TGTGCCAGCAGCACAACCTCAGGGGACAATGAGCAGTTCTTC. Translated: CASSTTSGDNEQFF.

This clonotype was counted ten times or more. The chain uses TRBV29-1 and TRBJ2-2; D ambiguous. V was shortened by 4 bases and J by 1 base, with 4 bases between the two germline ends. This CDR3 has 12 residues. In germline, CDR1 is SQVTM, CDR2 ANQGSEA. In nucleotides, the CDR3 is TGCAGCGTTGCAGAGAACACCGGGGAGCTGTTTTTT. It translates to CSVAENTGELFF.

Remarks on this clonotype: Possible read error: a much larger clone is one base away. For the CDR3, the DNA is TGCGCCAGCAGCTTGGAGGGAGGGGAAGATAATTCACCCCTCCACTTT. It specifies CASSLEGGEDNSPLHF. The chain has TRBV5-1 and TRBJ1-6, with a tentative D call TRBD1 (5 bases). Trimming removed 0 bases at V and 5 bases at J, with 12 bases between. Germline-derived CDR1 and CDR2 are SGHRS and YFSETQ. The CDR3 is 16 amino acids.

CDR3 region: CASSPGVTYNEQFF. CDR3 coding DNA: TGTGCCAGCAGCCCAGGGGTGACCTACAATGAGCAGTTCTTC. V usage is TRBV5-6 and J usage is TRBJ2-1, with D tentatively TRBD1 (6 bases). Germline V gene data show CDR1 as SGHDT and CDR2 as YYEEEE. The CDR3 spans 14 residues. V was trimmed by 4 bases and J by 2 bases, leaving 10 bases between them.

V and J are TRBV3-1 and TRBJ2-1; 16 nucleotides match TRBD2. CDR1 and CDR2 (germline): LGHDT, YNNKEL (reference sequence). This CDR3 comprises 20 residues. Trimming cost V 1 base and J 1 base; bases outside gene matches: 7. This CDR3 is CASSQAGGTSGRVSYNEQFF. CDR3 in DNA: TGTGCCAGCAGCCAAGCGGGGGGGACTAGCGGGAGGGTATCCTACAATGAGCAGTTCTTC.

This clonotype was detected many times. The chain recombines TRBV6-5 with TRBJ2-1; TRBD1 matches 8 bases. Per the germline V gene, CDR1 is MNHEY and CDR2 is SVGAGI. CDR3 length: 14 residues. Unmatched junction bases numbered 6, after V lost 2 bases and J lost 9 bases. The CDR3 protein is CASSYAQGAAEQFF. In nucleotides, the CDR3 is TGTGCCAGCAGTTACGCCCAGGGGGCTGCTGAGCAGTTCTTC.

This clonotype was found a few times. The chain is built from TRBV7-9 and TRBJ2-1; no definite D call. The germline CDR1 and CDR2 sequences are SEHNR and FQNEAQ (reference sequence). The length of the CDR3 is 11 residues. Trimming stripped 7 bases from V and 3 bases from J, with 4 bases between. The CDR3 nucleotides read TGTGCCAGCACCGACTACAATGAGCAGTTCTTC. Encoded protein: CASTDYNEQFF.